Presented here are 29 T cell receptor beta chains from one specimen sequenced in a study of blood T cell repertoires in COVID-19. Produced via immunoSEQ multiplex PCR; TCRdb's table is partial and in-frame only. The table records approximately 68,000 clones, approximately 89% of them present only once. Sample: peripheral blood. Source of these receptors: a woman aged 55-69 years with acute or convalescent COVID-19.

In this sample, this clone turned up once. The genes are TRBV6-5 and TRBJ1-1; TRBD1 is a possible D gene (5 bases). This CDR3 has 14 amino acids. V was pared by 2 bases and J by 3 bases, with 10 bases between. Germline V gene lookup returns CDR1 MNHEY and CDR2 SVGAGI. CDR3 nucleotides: TGTGCCAGCAGTTACATAGGGGCGGACACTGAAGCTTTCTTT. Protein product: CASSYIGADTEAFF.

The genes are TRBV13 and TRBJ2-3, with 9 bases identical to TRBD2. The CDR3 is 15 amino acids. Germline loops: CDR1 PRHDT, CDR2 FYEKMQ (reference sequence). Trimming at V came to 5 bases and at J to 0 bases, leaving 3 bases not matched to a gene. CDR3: CASSRGGASTDTQYF. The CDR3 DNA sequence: TGTGCCAGCAGCCGCGGGGGGGCCAGCACAGATACGCAGTATTTT.

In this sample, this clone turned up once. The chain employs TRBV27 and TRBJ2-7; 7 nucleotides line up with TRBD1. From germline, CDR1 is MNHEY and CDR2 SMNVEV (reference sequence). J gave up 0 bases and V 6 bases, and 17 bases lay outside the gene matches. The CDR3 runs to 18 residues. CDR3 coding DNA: TGTGCCAGCAGCTCCCGGCCGGGACAGACGCCGAGCTCCTACGAGCAGTACTTC. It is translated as CASSSRPGQTPSSYEQYF.

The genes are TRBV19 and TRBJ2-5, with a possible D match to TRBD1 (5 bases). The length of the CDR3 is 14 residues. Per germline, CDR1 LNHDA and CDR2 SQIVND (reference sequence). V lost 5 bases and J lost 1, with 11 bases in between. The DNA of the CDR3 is TGTGCCAGTAGTGTCACAGGTGTCCAAGAGACCCAGTACTTC. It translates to CASSVTGVQETQYF.

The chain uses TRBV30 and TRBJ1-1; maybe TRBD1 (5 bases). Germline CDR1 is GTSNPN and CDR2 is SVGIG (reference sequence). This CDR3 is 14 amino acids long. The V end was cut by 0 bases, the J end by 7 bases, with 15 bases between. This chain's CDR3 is CAWSVSRVKGEAFF. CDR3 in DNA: TGTGCCTGGAGTGTTTCCAGGGTAAAGGGTGAAGCTTTCTTT.

The CDR3: CASSWPAGTQYF. CDR3 coding DNA: TGTGCCAGCAGTTGGCCAGCAGGTACGCAGTATTTT. This chain joins TRBV27 and TRBJ2-3; D ambiguous. The CDR3 consists of 12 residues. From germline, CDR1 is MNHEY and CDR2 SMNVEV (reference sequence). V was cut by 4 bases and J by 8 bases, with 10 bases left in between.

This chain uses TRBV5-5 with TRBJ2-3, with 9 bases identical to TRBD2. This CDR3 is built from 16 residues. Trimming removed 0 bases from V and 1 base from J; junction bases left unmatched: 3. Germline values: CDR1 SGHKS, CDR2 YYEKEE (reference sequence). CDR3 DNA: TGTGCCAGCAGCTTGGCAAGGACTAGCGGCACAGATACGCAGTATTTT. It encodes CASSLARTSGTDTQYF.

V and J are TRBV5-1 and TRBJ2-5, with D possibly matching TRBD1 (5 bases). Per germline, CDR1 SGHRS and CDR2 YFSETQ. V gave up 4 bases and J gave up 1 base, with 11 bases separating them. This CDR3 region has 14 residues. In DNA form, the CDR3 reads TGCGCCAGCAGCACGCTAGACAGCCAAGAGACCCAGTACTTC. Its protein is CASSTLDSQETQYF.

The CDR3 protein is CASSLVRTGGSPLHF. CDR3 bases: TGTGCCAGCAGCTTGGTTCGGACAGGGGGATCACCCCTCCACTTT. The rearrangement joins TRBV5-8 to TRBJ1-6; 10 bases are a match to TRBD1. The CDR3 spans 15 residues. Germline CDR1 SGHTS, CDR2 YDEGEE. With V trimmed by 0 bases and J by 10 bases, 4 bases remained unmatched.

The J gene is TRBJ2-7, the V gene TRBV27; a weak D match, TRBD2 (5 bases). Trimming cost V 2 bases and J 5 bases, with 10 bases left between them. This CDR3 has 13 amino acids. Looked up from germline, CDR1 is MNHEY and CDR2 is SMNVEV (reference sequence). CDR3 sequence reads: CASSLVGENEQYF. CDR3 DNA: TGTGCCAGCAGTTTAGTCGGGGAGAACGAGCAGTACTTC.

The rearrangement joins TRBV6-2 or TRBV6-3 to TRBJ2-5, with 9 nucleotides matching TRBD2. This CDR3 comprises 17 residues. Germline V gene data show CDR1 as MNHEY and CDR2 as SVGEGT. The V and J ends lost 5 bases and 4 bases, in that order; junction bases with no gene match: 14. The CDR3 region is CASSQLSSGGSSETQYF. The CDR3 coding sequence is TGTGCCAGCAGTCAGTTATCCAGCGGGGGGAGTTCAGAGACCCAGTACTTC.

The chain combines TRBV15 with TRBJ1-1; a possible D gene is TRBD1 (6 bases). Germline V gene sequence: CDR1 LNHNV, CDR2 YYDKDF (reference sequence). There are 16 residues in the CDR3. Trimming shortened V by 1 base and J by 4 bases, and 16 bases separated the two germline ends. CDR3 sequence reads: CATSRGFRDIGTEAFF. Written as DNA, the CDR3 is TGTGCCACCAGCAGAGGCTTCCGGGACATTGGCACTGAAGCTTTCTTT.

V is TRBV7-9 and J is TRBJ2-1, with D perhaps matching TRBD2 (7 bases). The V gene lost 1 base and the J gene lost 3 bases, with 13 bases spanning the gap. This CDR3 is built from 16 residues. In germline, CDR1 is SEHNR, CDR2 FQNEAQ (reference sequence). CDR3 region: CASSLVRGAIYNEQFF. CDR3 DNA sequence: TGTGCCAGCAGCTTAGTACGGGGGGCTATCTACAATGAGCAGTTCTTC.

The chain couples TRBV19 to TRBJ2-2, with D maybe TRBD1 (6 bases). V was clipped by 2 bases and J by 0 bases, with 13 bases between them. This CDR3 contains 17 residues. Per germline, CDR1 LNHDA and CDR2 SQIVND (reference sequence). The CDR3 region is CASSISMAGANTGELFF. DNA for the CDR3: TGTGCCAGTAGTATATCCATGGCAGGGGCGAACACCGGGGAGCTGTTTTTT.

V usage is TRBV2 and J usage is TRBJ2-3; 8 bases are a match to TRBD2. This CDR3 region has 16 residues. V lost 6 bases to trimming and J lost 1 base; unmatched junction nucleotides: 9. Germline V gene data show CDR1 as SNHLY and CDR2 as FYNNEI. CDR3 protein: CASRNPGLEGTDTQYF. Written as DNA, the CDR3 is TGTGCCAGCAGGAACCCGGGACTAGAAGGCACAGATACGCAGTATTTT.

In nucleotides, the CDR3 is TGTGCCAGCAGGTCGAACTATGGCTACACCTTC. Encoded protein: CASRSNYGYTF. J is TRBJ1-2 and V is TRBV6-5; D unresolved. The V gene lost 6 bases and the J gene lost 2 bases, with 4 bases spanning the gap. Germline V CDR1 and CDR2: MNHEY, SVGAGI. The CDR3 runs 11 residues.

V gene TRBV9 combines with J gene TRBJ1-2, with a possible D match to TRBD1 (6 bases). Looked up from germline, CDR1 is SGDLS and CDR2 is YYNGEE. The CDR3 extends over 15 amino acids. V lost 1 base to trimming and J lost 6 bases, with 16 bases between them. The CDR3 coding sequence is TGTGCCAGCAGCGTACGACGGGGAGGGGGTAATGGCTACACCTTC. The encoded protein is CASSVRRGGGNGYTF.

The CDR3 protein is CASSIDRRRDTEAFF. CDR3 nucleotides: TGTGCCAGTAGTATAGATCGCAGGCGGGACACTGAAGCTTTCTTT. V gene TRBV19 combines with J gene TRBJ1-1; the D is unclear. The CDR3 is 15 residues long. From germline, CDR1 is LNHDA and CDR2 SQIVND (reference sequence). V was shortened by 0 bases and J by 3 bases, with 11 bases between the two germline ends.

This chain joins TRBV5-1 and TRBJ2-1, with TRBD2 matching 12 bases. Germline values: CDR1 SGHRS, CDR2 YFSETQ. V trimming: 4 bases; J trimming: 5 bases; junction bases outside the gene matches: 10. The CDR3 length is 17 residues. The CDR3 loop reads CASSLRLAGAQDNEQFF. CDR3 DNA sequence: TGCGCCAGCAGCCTCCGACTAGCGGGGGCACAGGACAATGAGCAGTTCTTC. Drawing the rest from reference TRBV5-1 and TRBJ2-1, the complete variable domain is KAGVTQTPRYLIKTRGQQVTLSCSPISGHRSVSWYQQTPGQGLQFLFEYFSETQRNKGNFPGRFSGRQFSNSRSEMNVSTLELGDSALYLCASSLRLAGAQDNEQFFGPGTRLTVL.

The chain's CDR3 is CASSYPGKDEQFF. The CDR3, as DNA: TGTGCCAGTTCCTATCCGGGTAAGGATGAGCAGTTCTTC. V is TRBV19 and J is TRBJ2-1; D uncertain. The germline V gene encodes CDR1 LNHDA and CDR2 SQIVND (reference sequence). The CDR3 covers 13 residues. The V and J ends lost 8 bases and 8 bases respectively, with 16 bases between them.

CDR3 region: CASRPGTGGPQPQHF. In nucleotides, the CDR3 is TGTGCCAGCAGGCCCGGGACAGGGGGCCCTCAGCCCCAGCATTTT. The chain recombines TRBV7-8 with TRBJ1-5, with 12 bases lining up with TRBD1. The ends lost 6 bases at V and 6 bases at J; junction bases unmatched: 6. Germline CDR1 reads SGHVS; CDR2 reads FQNEAQ. The CDR3 totals 15 residues.

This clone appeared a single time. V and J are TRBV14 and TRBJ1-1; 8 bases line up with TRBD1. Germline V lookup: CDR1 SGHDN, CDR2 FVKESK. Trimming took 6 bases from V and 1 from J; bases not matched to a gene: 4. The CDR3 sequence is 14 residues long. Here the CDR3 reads CASRRTGRNTEAFF. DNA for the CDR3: TGTGCCAGCAGACGGACAGGGAGGAACACTGAAGCTTTCTTT.

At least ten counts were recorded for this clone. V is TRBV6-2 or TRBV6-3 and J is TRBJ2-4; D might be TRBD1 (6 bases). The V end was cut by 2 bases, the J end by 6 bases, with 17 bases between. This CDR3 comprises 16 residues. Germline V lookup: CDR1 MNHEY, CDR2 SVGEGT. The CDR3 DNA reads TGTGCCAGCAGTTACCCCGCGCCCCCGGACAGAAACATTCAGTACTTC. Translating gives CASSYPAPPDRNIQYF.

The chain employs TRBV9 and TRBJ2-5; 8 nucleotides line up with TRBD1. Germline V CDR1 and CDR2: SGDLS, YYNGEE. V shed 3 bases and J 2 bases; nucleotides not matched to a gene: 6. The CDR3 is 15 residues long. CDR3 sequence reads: CASSGGTGAQETQYF. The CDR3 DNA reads TGTGCCAGCAGCGGGGGGACAGGCGCACAAGAGACCCAGTACTTC.

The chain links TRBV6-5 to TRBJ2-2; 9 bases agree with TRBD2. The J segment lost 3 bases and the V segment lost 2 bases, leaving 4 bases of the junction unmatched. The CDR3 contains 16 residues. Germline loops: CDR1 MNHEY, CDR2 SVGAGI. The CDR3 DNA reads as TGTGCCAGCAGTTACGAGAGCGGGGGGTACACCGGGGAGCTGTTTTTT. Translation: CASSYESGGYTGELFF.

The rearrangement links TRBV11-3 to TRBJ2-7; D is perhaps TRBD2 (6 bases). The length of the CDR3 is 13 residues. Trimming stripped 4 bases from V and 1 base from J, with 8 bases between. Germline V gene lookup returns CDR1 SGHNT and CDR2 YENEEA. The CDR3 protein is CASSSGESYEQYF. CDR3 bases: TGTGCCAGCAGCTCGGGGGAATCCTACGAGCAGTACTTC.

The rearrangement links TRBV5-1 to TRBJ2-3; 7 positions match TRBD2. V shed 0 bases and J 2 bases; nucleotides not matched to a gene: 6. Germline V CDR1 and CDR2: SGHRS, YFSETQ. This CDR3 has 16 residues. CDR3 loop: CASSLDRGESTDTQYF. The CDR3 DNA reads TGCGCCAGCAGCTTGGATCGGGGGGAATCCACAGATACGCAGTATTTT.

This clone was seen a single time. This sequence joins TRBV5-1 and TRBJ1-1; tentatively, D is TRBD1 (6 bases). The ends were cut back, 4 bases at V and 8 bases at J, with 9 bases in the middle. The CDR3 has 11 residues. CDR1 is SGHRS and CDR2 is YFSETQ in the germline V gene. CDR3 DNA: TGCGCCAGCAGCAGGGGGGGAGAAGCTTTCTTT. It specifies CASSRGGEAFF.

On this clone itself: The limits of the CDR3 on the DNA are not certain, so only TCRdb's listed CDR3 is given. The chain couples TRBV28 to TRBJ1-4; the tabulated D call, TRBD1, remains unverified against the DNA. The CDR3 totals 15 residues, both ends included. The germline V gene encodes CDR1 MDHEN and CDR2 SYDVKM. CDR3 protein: CASTPEGEFVENCFF.